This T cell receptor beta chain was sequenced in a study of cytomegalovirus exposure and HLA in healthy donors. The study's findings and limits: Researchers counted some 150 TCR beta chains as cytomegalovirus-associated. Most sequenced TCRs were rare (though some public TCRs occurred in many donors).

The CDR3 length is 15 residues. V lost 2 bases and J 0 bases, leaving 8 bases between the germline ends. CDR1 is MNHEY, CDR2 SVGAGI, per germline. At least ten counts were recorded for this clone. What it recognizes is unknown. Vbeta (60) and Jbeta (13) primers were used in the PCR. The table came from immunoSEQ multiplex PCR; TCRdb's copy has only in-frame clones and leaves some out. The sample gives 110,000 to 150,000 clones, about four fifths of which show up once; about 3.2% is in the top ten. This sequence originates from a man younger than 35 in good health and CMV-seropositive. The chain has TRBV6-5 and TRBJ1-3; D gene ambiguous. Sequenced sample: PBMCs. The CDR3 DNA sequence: TGTGCCAGCAGTTACAAGCCACGCTCTGGAAACACCATATATTTT. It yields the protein CASSYKPRSGNTIYF.